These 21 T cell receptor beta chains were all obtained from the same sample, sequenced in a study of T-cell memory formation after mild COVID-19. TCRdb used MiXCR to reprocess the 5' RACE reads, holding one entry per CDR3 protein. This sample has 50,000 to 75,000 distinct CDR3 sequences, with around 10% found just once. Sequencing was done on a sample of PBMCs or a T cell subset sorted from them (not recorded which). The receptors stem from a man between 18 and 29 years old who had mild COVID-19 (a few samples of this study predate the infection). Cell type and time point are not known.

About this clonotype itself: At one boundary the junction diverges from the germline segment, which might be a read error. CDR3 amino acids: CASSDSGWDRPQHF. The CDR3 DNA reads TGTGCCAGCAGTGACTCAGGGTGGGATCGGCCCCAGCATTTT. The V gene is TRBV6-6, the J gene TRBJ1-5; perhaps TRBD1 as D (5 bases). The germline CDR1 and CDR2 sequences are MNHNY and SVGAGI (reference sequence). The CDR3 runs 14 residues.

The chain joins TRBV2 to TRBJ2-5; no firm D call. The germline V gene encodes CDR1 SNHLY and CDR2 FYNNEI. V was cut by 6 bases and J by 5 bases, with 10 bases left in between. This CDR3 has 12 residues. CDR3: CASRGEVETQYF. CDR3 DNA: TGTGCCAGCAGGGGTGAGGTGGAGACCCAGTACTTC.

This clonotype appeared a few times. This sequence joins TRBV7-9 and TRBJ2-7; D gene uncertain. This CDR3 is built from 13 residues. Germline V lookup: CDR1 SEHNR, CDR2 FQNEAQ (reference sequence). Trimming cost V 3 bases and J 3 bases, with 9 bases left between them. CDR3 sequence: CASSFGSSYEQYV. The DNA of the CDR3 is TGTGCCAGCAGCTTTGGGTCCAGCTACGAGCAGTACGTC.

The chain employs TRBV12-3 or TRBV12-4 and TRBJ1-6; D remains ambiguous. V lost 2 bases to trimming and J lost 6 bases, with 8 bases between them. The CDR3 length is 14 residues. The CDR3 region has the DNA TGTGCCAGCAGTTTAAGGCGGATTAATTCACCCCTCCACTTT. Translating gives CASSLRRINSPLHF.

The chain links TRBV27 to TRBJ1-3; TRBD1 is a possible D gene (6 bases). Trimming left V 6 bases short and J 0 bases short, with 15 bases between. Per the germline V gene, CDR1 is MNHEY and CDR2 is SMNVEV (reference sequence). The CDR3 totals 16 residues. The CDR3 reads CASRPLRDTSGNTIYF. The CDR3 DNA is TGTGCCAGCAGGCCTCTCCGGGACACCTCTGGAAACACCATATATTTT.

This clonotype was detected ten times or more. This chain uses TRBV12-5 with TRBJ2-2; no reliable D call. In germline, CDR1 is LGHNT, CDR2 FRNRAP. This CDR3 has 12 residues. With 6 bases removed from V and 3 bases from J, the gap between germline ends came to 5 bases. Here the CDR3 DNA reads TGTGCTAGTGGACGCGACACCGGGGAGCTGTTTTTT. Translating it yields CASGRDTGELFF.

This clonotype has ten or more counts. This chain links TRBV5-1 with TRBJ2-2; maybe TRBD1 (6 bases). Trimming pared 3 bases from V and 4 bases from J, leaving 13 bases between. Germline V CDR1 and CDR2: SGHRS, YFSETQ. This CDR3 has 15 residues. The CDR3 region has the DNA TGCGCCAGCAGCTACGGACAGAGGAGCACCGGGGAGCTGTTTTTT. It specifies CASSYGQRSTGELFF.

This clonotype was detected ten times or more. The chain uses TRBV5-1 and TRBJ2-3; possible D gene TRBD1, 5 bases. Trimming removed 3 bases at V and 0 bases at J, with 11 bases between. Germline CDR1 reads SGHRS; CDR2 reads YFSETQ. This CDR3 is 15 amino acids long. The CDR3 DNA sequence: TGCGCCAGCAGCTCCGGACACCTTAGCACAGATACGCAGTATTTT. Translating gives CASSSGHLSTDTQYF.

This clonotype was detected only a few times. CDR3 residues: CASSVGSHQPQHF. The CDR3, as DNA: TGTGCCAGCAGCGTCGGGTCGCATCAGCCCCAGCATTTT. The rearrangement uses TRBV4-2 and TRBJ1-5; D gene uncertain. The ends were cut back, 5 bases at V and 5 bases at J, with 10 bases in the middle. The CDR3 covers 13 residues. CDR1 is LGHNA, CDR2 YNFKEQ, per germline.

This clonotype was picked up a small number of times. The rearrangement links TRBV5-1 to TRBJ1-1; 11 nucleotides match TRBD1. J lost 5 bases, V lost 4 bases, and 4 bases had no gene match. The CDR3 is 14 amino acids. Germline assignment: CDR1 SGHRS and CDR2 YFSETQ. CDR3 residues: CASSPGTGGTEAFF. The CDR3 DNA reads TGCGCCAGCAGCCCTGGGACAGGGGGAACTGAAGCTTTCTTT. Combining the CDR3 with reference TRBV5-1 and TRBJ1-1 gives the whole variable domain KAGVTQTPRYLIKTRGQQVTLSCSPISGHRSVSWYQQTPGQGLQFLFEYFSETQRNKGNFPGRFSGRQFSNSRSEMNVSTLELGDSALYLCASSPGTGGTEAFFGQGTRLTVV.

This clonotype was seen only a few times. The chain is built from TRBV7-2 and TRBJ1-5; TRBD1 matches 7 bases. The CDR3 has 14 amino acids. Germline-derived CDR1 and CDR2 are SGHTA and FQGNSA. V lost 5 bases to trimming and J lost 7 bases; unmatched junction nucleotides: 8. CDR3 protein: CASSRGGAGQPQHF. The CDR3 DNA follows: TGTGCCAGCAGCCGAGGGGGCGCGGGCCAGCCCCAGCATTTT.

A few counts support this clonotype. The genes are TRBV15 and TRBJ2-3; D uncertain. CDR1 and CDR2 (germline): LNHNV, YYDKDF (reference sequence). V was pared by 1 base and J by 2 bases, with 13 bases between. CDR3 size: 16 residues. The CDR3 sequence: CATSRVQGSITDTQYF. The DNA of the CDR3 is TGTGCCACCAGCAGAGTTCAAGGCAGTATCACAGATACGCAGTATTTT.

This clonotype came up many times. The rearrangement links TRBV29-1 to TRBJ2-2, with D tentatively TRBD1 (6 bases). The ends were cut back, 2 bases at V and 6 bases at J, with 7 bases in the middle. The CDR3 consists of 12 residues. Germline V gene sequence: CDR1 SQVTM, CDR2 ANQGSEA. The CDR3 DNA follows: TGCAGCGTTGAAAAGGGGGCCGGGGAGCTGTTTTTT. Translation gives CSVEKGAGELFF.

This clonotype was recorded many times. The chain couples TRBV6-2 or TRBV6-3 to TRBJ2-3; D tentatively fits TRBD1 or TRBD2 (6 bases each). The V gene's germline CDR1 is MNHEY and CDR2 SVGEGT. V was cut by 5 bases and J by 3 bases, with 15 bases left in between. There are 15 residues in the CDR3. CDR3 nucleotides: TGTGCCAGCAGTCGGGGGCAAACCAATACAGATACGCAGTATTTT. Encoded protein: CASSRGQTNTDTQYF.

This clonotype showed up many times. CDR3 in DNA: TGTGCCAGCAGCGCGCCCTTGGGGGGACTCACAGATACGCAGTATTTT. Translation gives CASSAPLGGLTDTQYF. V usage is TRBV9 and J usage is TRBJ2-3; perhaps TRBD2 as D (6 bases). CDR1 and CDR2 (germline): SGDLS, YYNGEE. The V end was cut by 3 bases, the J end by 2 bases, with 16 bases between. The CDR3 runs to 16 residues.

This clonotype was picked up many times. This CDR3 is CASSLPGLATDTQYF. The CDR3 bases are TGTGCCAGCAGCTTACCGGGACTAGCCACAGATACGCAGTATTTT. V and J are TRBV5-6 and TRBJ2-3; 9 bases map to TRBD2. The CDR3 loop spans 15 amino acids. V dropped 2 bases and J dropped 2; count of bases not matched to a gene: 3. Germline loops: CDR1 SGHDT, CDR2 YYEEEE.

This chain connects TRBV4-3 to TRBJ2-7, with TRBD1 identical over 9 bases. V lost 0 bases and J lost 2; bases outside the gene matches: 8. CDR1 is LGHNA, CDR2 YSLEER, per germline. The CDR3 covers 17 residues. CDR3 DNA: TGCGCCAGCAGCCAAGATCCCTCAGGACAGGGGACCTACGAGCAGTACTTC. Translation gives CASSQDPSGQGTYEQYF.

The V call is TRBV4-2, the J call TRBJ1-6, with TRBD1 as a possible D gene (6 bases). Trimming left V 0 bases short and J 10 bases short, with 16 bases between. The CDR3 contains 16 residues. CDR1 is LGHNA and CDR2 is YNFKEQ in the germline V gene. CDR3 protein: CASSQDLLGARSPLHF. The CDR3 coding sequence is TGTGCCAGCAGCCAAGATCTGTTGGGGGCCCGATCACCCCTCCACTTT.

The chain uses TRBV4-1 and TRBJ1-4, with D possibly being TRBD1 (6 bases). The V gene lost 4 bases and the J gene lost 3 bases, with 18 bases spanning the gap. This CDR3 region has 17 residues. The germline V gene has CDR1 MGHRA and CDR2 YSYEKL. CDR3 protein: CASSPLLKGVSNEKLFF. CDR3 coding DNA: TGCGCCAGCAGCCCTCTCTTAAAGGGGGTATCTAATGAAAAACTGTTTTTT.

CDR3 in DNA: TGTGCCAGCAGCCAAGGTCACACAGATACGCAGTATTTT. Its translation: CASSQGHTDTQYF. This chain links TRBV4-2 with TRBJ2-3; D remains ambiguous. Trimming stripped 1 base from V and 2 bases from J, with 4 bases between. This CDR3 contains 13 residues. Germline V CDR1 and CDR2: LGHNA, YNFKEQ.

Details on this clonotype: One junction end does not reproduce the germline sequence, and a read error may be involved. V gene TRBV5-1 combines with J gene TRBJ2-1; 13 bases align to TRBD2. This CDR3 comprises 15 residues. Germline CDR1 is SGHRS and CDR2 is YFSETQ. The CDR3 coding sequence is TGCGCCAGCAGCCCGGCGCGACTAGCGGGGGGAACCTGGGTCTTC. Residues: CASSPARLAGGTWVF. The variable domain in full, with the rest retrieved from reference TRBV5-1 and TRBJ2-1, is KAGVTQTPRYLIKTRGQQVTLSCSPISGHRSVSWYQQTPGQGLQFLFEYFSETQRNKGNFPGRFSGRQFSNSRSEMNVSTLELGDSALYLCASSPARLAGGTWVFGPGTRLTVL.